Following are 13 T cell receptor beta chains from one sample sequenced in a study of blood T cells in healthy people across ages. The second PCR ran about 6 to 12 cycles with a sample-barcoded 5' primer and J-beta primers. TCRdb re-called the 5' RACE reads through MiXCR, storing one row per CDR3 protein. This sample has 1.5 million to 2 million distinct CDR3 sequences, with roughly 52% found just once. Sequencing was performed on blood. These receptors were collected from a woman between 40 and 50 years old in good health.

The chain employs TRBV29-1 and TRBJ2-7, with a possible D match to TRBD2 (6 bases). Between the trimmed V and J ends, which lost 5 bases and 6 bases, there was a span of 20 bases. This CDR3 spans 14 amino acids. Looked up from germline, CDR1 is SQVTM and CDR2 is ANQGSEA. The CDR3 reads CSVIPGRTRAEQYF. In nucleotides, the CDR3 is TGCAGCGTTATACCGGGGAGGACTCGCGCCGAGCAGTACTTC.

CDR3 in amino acids: CASSFLGAGQSQPQHF. CDR3 coding DNA: TGTGCCAGCAGCTTCCTAGGCGCAGGGCAAAGTCAGCCCCAGCATTTT. This rearrangement joins TRBV7-2 to TRBJ1-5; D perhaps matches TRBD1 (5 bases). Deletions cut 3 bases from V and 6 bases from J, with 18 bases between. The CDR3 totals 16 residues. The germline gives CDR1 SGHTA, CDR2 FQGNSA.

This chain uses TRBV6-2 or TRBV6-3 with TRBJ2-1, with D possibly being TRBD1 (5 bases). Germline V CDR1 and CDR2: MNHEY, SVGEGT. This CDR3 is built from 14 residues. The V gene lost 2 bases and the J gene lost 3 bases, with 8 bases spanning the gap. The CDR3: CASSYTTDYNEQFF. The CDR3 DNA reads as TGTGCCAGCAGTTACACGACAGACTACAATGAGCAGTTCTTC.

The chain employs TRBV5-1 and TRBJ1-5; tentatively, D is TRBD1 (6 bases). Trimming removed 4 bases at V and 2 bases at J, with 13 bases between. The CDR3 runs 15 residues. Germline values: CDR1 SGHRS, CDR2 YFSETQ. This CDR3 reads CASSARGARNQPQHF. In DNA form, the CDR3 reads TGCGCCAGCAGCGCGCGGGGGGCTCGCAATCAGCCCCAGCATTTT.

The chain links TRBV7-2 to TRBJ2-5, with a possible D match to TRBD2 (6 bases). Germline loops: CDR1 SGHTA, CDR2 FQGNSA. Trimming stripped 5 bases from V and 5 bases from J, with 21 bases between. The CDR3 length is 16 residues. The CDR3 here is CASSPSVGAGSETQYF. The CDR3 bases are TGTGCCAGCAGCCCATCGGTAGGGGCCGGGAGCGAGACCCAGTACTTC.

V usage is TRBV29-1 and J usage is TRBJ1-2; 9 nucleotides agree with TRBD1. Per the germline V gene, CDR1 is SQVTM and CDR2 is ANQGSEA. The CDR3 runs 12 residues. The V segment lost 6 bases and the J segment 7 bases; nucleotides outside the gene matches: 6. The CDR3 spells CSVTGGSTGYTF. DNA for the CDR3: TGCAGCGTGACAGGGGGATCTACTGGCTACACCTTC.

V is TRBV20-1 and J is TRBJ2-1; D is uncertain. The V gene lost 0 bases and the J gene lost 6 bases, with 12 bases spanning the gap. CDR3 length: 14 residues. The germline CDR1 and CDR2 sequences are DFQATT and SNEGSKA (reference sequence). The CDR3 loop reads CSARDRTELNEQFF. The CDR3 region has the DNA TGCAGTGCTAGAGACCGAACTGAGCTCAATGAGCAGTTCTTC.

The V call is TRBV5-1, the J call TRBJ2-1, with TRBD2 identical over 13 bases. CDR3 length: 16 residues. With V trimmed by 0 bases and J by 8 bases, 5 bases remained unmatched. Germline V gives CDR1 SGHRS, CDR2 YFSETQ. The DNA for the CDR3 is TGCGCCAGCAGCTTGGGAACTAGCGGGGGGGCGTATGAGCAGTTCTTC. Translating gives CASSLGTSGGAYEQFF.

There are a few counts of this clonotype. The genes are TRBV7-2 and TRBJ1-5; D may be TRBD1 (6 bases). V was clipped by 1 base and J by 3 bases, with 10 bases between them. Germline CDR1 reads SGHTA; CDR2 reads FQGNSA. The CDR3 runs 15 residues. DNA for the CDR3: TGTGCCAGCAGCTTAGGTGGACAGCACAATCAGCCCCAGCATTTT. Protein product: CASSLGGQHNQPQHF.

The chain couples TRBV6-2 or TRBV6-3 to TRBJ2-6; the match to TRBD2 covers 11 bases. Germline CDR1 MNHEY, CDR2 SVGEGT. The CDR3 extends over 18 amino acids. Germline trimming cut 5 bases from V and 2 bases from J; bases unmatched to any gene: 8. CDR3 in amino acids: CASSGASGGLTGANVLTF. The CDR3, as DNA: TGTGCCAGCAGTGGGGCTAGCGGGGGGCTGACTGGGGCCAACGTCCTGACTTTC.

This clonotype was detected once. The V and J genes are TRBV4-3 and TRBJ1-2; D remains unclear. Germline V gene data show CDR1 as LGHNA and CDR2 as YSLEER. V shed 0 bases and J shed 0 bases, with 11 bases lying between them. The CDR3 is 16 residues long. DNA of the CDR3: TGCGCCAGCAGCCAAGAAGCCTGGACTGCTAACTATGGCTACACCTTC. Translating it yields CASSQEAWTANYGYTF.

The chain couples TRBV20-1 to TRBJ2-6; the match to TRBD1 covers 9 bases. With 6 bases clipped from V and 1 base from J, the junction kept 13 bases outside the gene matches. CDR3 length: 18 residues. The germline V gene has CDR1 DFQATT and CDR2 SNEGSKA (reference sequence). The CDR3 DNA follows: TGCAGTGCCAGGATCTACGGGACAGGGACTTCTGGGGCCAACGTCCTGACTTTC. Its protein is CSARIYGTGTSGANVLTF.

This clonotype was observed a handful of times. This sequence joins TRBV20-1 and TRBJ2-1; possible D gene TRBD2, 7 bases. Germline V CDR1 and CDR2: DFQATT, SNEGSKA (reference sequence). The CDR3 covers 13 residues. The V end lost 2 bases, the J end lost 7 bases, and 12 bases lay between the germline ends. The CDR3 DNA follows: TGCAGTGCTAGACAGGGAGGGGGAAATGAGCAGTTCTTC. As protein: CSARQGGGNEQFF.